This T cell receptor beta chain comes out of a study of breast tumors, draining lymph nodes, adjacent tissues. Study-level results: Data only fit, rather than demonstrated, lymph node origin of most tumor T cells. Compared with basal-like, luminal-like tumors shared significantly more repertoire with nontumor tissue.

TCRdb independently ran MiXCR on the multiplex PCR reads; one entry per CDR3 protein. The table includes tens of thousands of distinct CDR3 sequences, 35% to 40% detected once. This clonotype was seen many times. Antigen specificity is unknown. The germline V and J ends were trimmed by 1 base and 4 bases, with 15 bases remaining between them. This CDR3 has 16 residues. The sequence derives from a female donor with breast cancer. Some clones in this sample may be carry-over from other donors' samples. Material for sequencing was breast tumor tissue. This chain links TRBV12-3 or TRBV12-4 with TRBJ2-3; D is unresolved. The chain's CDR3 is CASSLGAVPGPDTQYF. The CDR3 DNA follows: TGTGCCAGCAGTTTAGGAGCAGTCCCCGGTCCAGATACGCAGTATTTT.